Below, one T cell receptor beta chain is given with its context. Its antigen is not known. This sample was taken from a study of regulatory T cells. Points from the study as a whole: Patient CD8+ T cells trended nonsignificantly toward lower Shannon entropy than control CD8+ cells. Regulatory T cells showed the strongest V-J pair restriction and V/J gene skewing among patient repertoires.

Primers: 52 TRBV forward and 13 TRBJ reverse. TCRdb keeps only in-frame clones here, not all; method: immunoSEQ multiplex PCR. The table lists just over 20,000 clones, 93% of them singletons, with roughly 3.5% in the top ten. All CD3G-deficient patients showed autoimmunity, more severe in two. Sequenced sample: CD8+ T cells sorted from blood. This TCR was sampled from a child under 10 years old with CD3G deficiency.

The CDR3 loop is CASSFGVYREVKETQYF. The CDR3 DNA reads TGTGCCAGCAGCTTCGGTGTTTACCGAGAGGTTAAAGAGACCCAGTACTTC. The J gene is TRBJ2-5, the V gene TRBV5-6, with D unresolved. V dropped 2 bases and J dropped 3 bases, with 20 bases sitting between them. The CDR3 contains 17 residues. In germline, CDR1 is SGHDT, CDR2 YYEEEE. The full variable domain, in which reference TRBV5-6 and TRBJ2-5 provide the parts outside the CDR3, is DAGVTQSPTHLIKTRGQQVTLRCSPKSGHDTVSWYQQALGQGPQFIFQYYEEEERQRGNFPDRFSGHQFPNYSSELNVNALLLGDSALYLCASSFGVYREVKETQYFGPGTRLLVL.